The 21 T cell receptor beta chains given below trace back to one sample, sequenced in a study of blood T cell repertoires in COVID-19. Assay used: immunoSEQ multiplex PCR; TCRdb lists only in-frame clones, some missing. This table holds roughly 180,000 clones, roughly 85% found once. The source material was peripheral blood. Source of these receptors: a woman aged 45-65 years with COVID-19, enrolled during active disease.

The chain links TRBV7-6 to TRBJ1-1; 7 bases line up with TRBD1. V was pared by 2 bases and J by 0 bases, with 6 bases of the junction left unmatched. Germline V gene data show CDR1 as SGHVS and CDR2 as FNYEAQ. The CDR3 is made up of 16 amino acids. CDR3 loop: CASSLIGGGLNTEAFF. DNA of the CDR3: TGTGCCAGCAGCTTAATAGGAGGGGGCTTGAACACTGAAGCTTTCTTT. Full variable domain (outside the CDR3, taken from reference TRBV7-6 and TRBJ1-1): GAGVSQSPRYKVTKRGQDVALRCDPISGHVSLYWYRQALGQGPEFLTYFNYEAQQDKSGLPNDRFSAERPEGSISTLTIQRTEQRDSAMYRCASSLIGGGLNTEAFFGQGTRLTVV.

The chain recombines TRBV4-1 with TRBJ1-2; the match to TRBD1 covers 8 bases. The trim removed 8 bases at V and 4 bases at J, leaving 9 bases unmatched. The CDR3 consists of 14 residues. The germline gives CDR1 MGHRA, CDR2 YSYEKL. CDR3 residues: CASRPGGNGYGYTF. The DNA for the CDR3 is TGCGCCAGCCGACCAGGGGGCAACGGCTATGGCTACACCTTC.

This sequence joins TRBV6-2 or TRBV6-3 and TRBJ1-1; D is possibly TRBD1 (6 bases). The CDR3 runs to 14 residues. V was shortened by 3 bases and J by 8 bases, with 16 bases between the two germline ends. Germline values: CDR1 MNHEY, CDR2 SVGEGT. CDR3 DNA sequence: TGTGCCAGCAGTTATTTCGGGGGGGCCTCAGAAGCTTTCTTT. It translates to CASSYFGGASEAFF.

The rearrangement links TRBV2 to TRBJ2-7; TRBD1 matches 8 bases. The V segment lost 5 bases and the J segment 1 base; nucleotides outside the gene matches: 4. This CDR3 is 14 amino acids long. Germline V lookup: CDR1 SNHLY, CDR2 FYNNEI. CDR3 residues: CASSLRTGSYEQYF. The CDR3 DNA is TGTGCCAGCAGTCTTCGGACAGGGTCCTACGAGCAGTACTTC.

The gene calls are TRBV3-1 (or the pseudogene TRBV3-2) and TRBJ2-2; 10 bases align to TRBD2. The V gene's germline CDR1 is LGHDT and CDR2 YNNKEL (reference sequence). CDR3 length equals 15 residues. V gave up 2 bases and J gave up 8 bases; unmatched junction bases: 5. DNA of the CDR3: TGTGCCAGCAGCCAAACTAGCGGGGCAGGTGGGGAGCTGTTTTTT. This gives the protein CASSQTSGAGGELFF.

The rearrangement links TRBV6-2 or TRBV6-3 to TRBJ1-2, with TRBD1 matching over 11 bases. This CDR3 is 15 amino acids long. J was trimmed by 3 bases and V by 4 bases; bases with no gene match: 4. CDR1 MNHEY and CDR2 SVGEGT come from the germline V gene. In DNA form, the CDR3 reads TGTGCCAGCAGTTCGCGGGACAGGGGGTACTATGGCTACACCTTC. Amino acid sequence: CASSSRDRGYYGYTF.

This clone was seen a few times. This rearrangement joins TRBV28 to TRBJ1-6, with 7 bases matching TRBD1. Germline loops: CDR1 MDHEN, CDR2 SYDVKM. V gave up 6 bases and J gave up 9 bases; unmatched junction bases: 8. The CDR3 consists of 14 residues. The chain's CDR3 is CASRLQGRSSPLHF. CDR3 nucleotide sequence: TGTGCCAGCAGGTTACAGGGGCGTAGTTCACCCCTCCACTTT.

V is TRBV6-1 and J is TRBJ1-2; 11 bases map to TRBD1. Germline CDR1 reads MNHNS; CDR2 reads SASEGT. This CDR3 has 15 amino acids. V lost 2 bases and J lost 4; bases outside the gene matches: 3. CDR3 in amino acids: CASSEIGTGGYGYTF. CDR3 nucleotide sequence: TGTGCCAGCAGTGAAATCGGGACAGGGGGCTATGGCTACACCTTC.

V usage is TRBV2 and J usage is TRBJ2-1; no clear D gene. V was shortened by 2 bases and J by 10 bases, with 6 bases between the two germline ends. Germline V gene data show CDR1 as SNHLY and CDR2 as FYNNEI. The CDR3 covers 11 residues. CDR3 sequence (DNA): TGTGCCAGCAGTGAATACTGGGAGCAGTTCTTC. Its translation: CASSEYWEQFF. Using reference TRBV2 and TRBJ2-1 for the parts outside the CDR3, the full variable domain is EPEVTQTPSHQVTQMGQEVILRCVPISNHLYFYWYRQILGQKVEFLVSFYNNEISEKSEIFDDQFSVERPDGSNFTLKIRSTKLEDSAMYFCASSEYWEQFFGPGTRLTVL.

This rearrangement joins TRBV28 to TRBJ1-1; tentatively, D is TRBD1 (6 bases). With 6 bases removed from V and 5 bases from J, the gap between germline ends came to 13 bases. Germline CDR1 is MDHEN and CDR2 is SYDVKM. The CDR3 extends over 13 amino acids. CDR3 sequence reads: CASRLQGRTEAFF. Here the CDR3 DNA reads TGTGCCAGCAGGTTACAGGGAAGGACTGAAGCTTTCTTT.

The V gene is TRBV3-1 (or the pseudogene TRBV3-2), the J gene TRBJ1-4; D unresolved. The CDR3 length is 15 residues. Germline V gene lookup returns CDR1 LGHDT and CDR2 YNNKEL (reference sequence). Trimming cost V 2 bases and J 0 bases, with 7 bases left between them. The CDR3 is CASSQIHATNEKLFF. CDR3 DNA: TGTGCCAGCAGCCAAATTCATGCAACTAATGAAAAACTGTTTTTT.

In DNA form, the CDR3 reads TGCGCCAGCAGAAGGACAGGGAATGAAAAACTGTTTTTT. Amino acids: CASRRTGNEKLFF. V usage is TRBV4-1 and J usage is TRBJ1-4; 8 nucleotides align to TRBD1. CDR3 length: 13 residues. Germline values: CDR1 MGHRA, CDR2 YSYEKL. Trimming cost V 6 bases and J 5 bases; bases outside gene matches: 2.

The gene calls are TRBV19 and TRBJ2-6; no clear D gene. CDR1 is LNHDA, CDR2 SQIVND, per germline (reference sequence). V lost 4 bases to trimming and J lost 4 bases, with 5 bases between them. The CDR3 totals 13 residues. The CDR3 coding sequence is TGTGCCAGTAGTAACGGGGGGGCCAACGTCCTGACTTTC. Translation gives CASSNGGANVLTF.

This rearrangement joins TRBV7-3 to TRBJ2-2; D perhaps matches TRBD2 (7 bases). Trimming removed 2 bases from V and 0 bases from J, with 10 bases in between. This CDR3 spans 16 amino acids. Germline-derived CDR1 and CDR2 are SGHTA and FQGTGA. CDR3 coding DNA: TGTGCCAGCAGCTTAGGGGGGGCAGCGAACACCGGGGAGCTGTTTTTT. It translates to CASSLGGAANTGELFF.

The chain joins TRBV5-1 to TRBJ1-6; 11 nucleotides match TRBD1. Germline CDR1 reads SGHRS; CDR2 reads YFSETQ. Losses at the gene ends were 4 bases for V and 6 bases for J; bases not matched to a gene: 15. This CDR3 has 19 residues. Here the CDR3 DNA reads TGCGCCAGCAGCAGTGTTTCCGGGACAGGGGGTTTTGGTAATTCACCCCTCCACTTT. Its translation: CASSSVSGTGGFGNSPLHF.

V usage is TRBV2 and J usage is TRBJ2-4; 7 bases match TRBD1. With 8 bases clipped from V and 5 bases from J, the junction kept 3 bases outside the gene matches. In germline, CDR1 is SNHLY, CDR2 FYNNEI. CDR3 size: 12 residues. CDR3 protein: CASSGTENIQYF. The CDR3, as DNA: TGTGCCAGCTCAGGGACAGAAAACATTCAGTACTTC. Looking up the rest from reference TRBV2 and TRBJ2-4 gives the full variable domain: EPEVTQTPSHQVTQMGQEVILRCVPISNHLYFYWYRQILGQKVEFLVSFYNNEISEKSEIFDDQFSVERPDGSNFTLKIRSTKLEDSAMYFCASSGTENIQYFGAGTRLSVL.

J is TRBJ2-2 and V is TRBV6-5; 9 bases map to TRBD1. J lost 4 bases, V lost 6 bases, and 6 bases had no gene match. Germline CDR1 MNHEY, CDR2 SVGAGI. The CDR3 runs 15 residues. The CDR3 region is CASRIQGAGTGELFF. DNA of the CDR3: TGTGCCAGCAGGATACAGGGGGCAGGCACCGGGGAGCTGTTTTTT.

The chain joins TRBV6-2 or TRBV6-3 to TRBJ2-1; 10 positions agree with TRBD2. CDR1 and CDR2 (germline): MNHEY, SVGEGT. The CDR3 contains 16 residues. V shed 5 bases, J shed 7 bases, and the junction held 11 bases outside the gene matches. The CDR3 loop is CASSDLSGLARNEQFF. As DNA, the CDR3 is TGTGCCAGCAGTGACCTATCGGGACTAGCGAGGAATGAGCAGTTCTTC.

This chain uses TRBV10-3 with TRBJ1-4; no clear D. This CDR3 is built from 17 residues. Per the germline V gene, CDR1 is ENHRY and CDR2 is SYGVKD. V was clipped by 0 bases and J by 8 bases, with 19 bases between them. The CDR3 is CAISESVPGMGDEKLFF. CDR3 sequence (DNA): TGTGCCATCAGTGAGTCGGTCCCGGGGATGGGAGACGAAAAACTGTTTTTT.

CDR3 bases: TGTGCCAGCAGCCAAGATATTGAGTATTCACCCCTCCACTTT. Its protein product is CASSQDIEYSPLHF. The chain couples TRBV3-1 (or the pseudogene TRBV3-2) to TRBJ1-6; D is undetermined. The CDR3 runs to 14 residues. The germline gives CDR1 LGHDT, CDR2 YNNKEL (reference sequence). The germline V and J ends were trimmed by 0 bases and 8 bases, with 8 bases remaining between them.

V usage is TRBV27 and J usage is TRBJ2-7, with D possibly being TRBD2 (6 bases). Trimming cost V 3 bases and J 0 bases, with 9 bases left between them. Per germline, CDR1 MNHEY and CDR2 SMNVEV (reference sequence). The CDR3 covers 14 residues. CDR3 in amino acids: CASSFAGSSYEQYF. CDR3 coding DNA: TGTGCCAGCAGTTTTGCCGGGAGCTCCTACGAGCAGTACTTC.